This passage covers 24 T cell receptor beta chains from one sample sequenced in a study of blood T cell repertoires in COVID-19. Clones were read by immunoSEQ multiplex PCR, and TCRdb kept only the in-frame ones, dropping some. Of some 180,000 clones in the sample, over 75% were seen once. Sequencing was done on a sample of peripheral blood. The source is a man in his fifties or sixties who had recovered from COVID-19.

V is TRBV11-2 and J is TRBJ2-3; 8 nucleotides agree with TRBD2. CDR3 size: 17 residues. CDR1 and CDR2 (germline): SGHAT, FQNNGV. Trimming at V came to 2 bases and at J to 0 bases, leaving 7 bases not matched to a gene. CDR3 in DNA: TGTGCCAGCAGCTTAAGTATAGCGGGGTCTAGCACAGATACGCAGTATTTT. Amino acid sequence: CASSLSIAGSSTDTQYF. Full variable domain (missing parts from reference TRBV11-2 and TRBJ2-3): EAGVAQSPRYKIIEKRQSVAFWCNPISGHATLYWYQQILGQGPKLLIQFQNNGVVDDSQLPKDRFSAERLKGVDSTLKIQPAKLEDSAVYLCASSLSIAGSSTDTQYFGPGTRLTVL.

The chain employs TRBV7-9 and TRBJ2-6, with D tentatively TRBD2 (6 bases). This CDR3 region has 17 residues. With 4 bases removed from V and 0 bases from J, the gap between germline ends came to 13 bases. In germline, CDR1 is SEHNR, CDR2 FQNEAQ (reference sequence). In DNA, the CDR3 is TGTGCCAGCAGCTGGGGGGACGGGCACTCTGGGGCCAACGTCCTGACTTTC. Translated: CASSWGDGHSGANVLTF.

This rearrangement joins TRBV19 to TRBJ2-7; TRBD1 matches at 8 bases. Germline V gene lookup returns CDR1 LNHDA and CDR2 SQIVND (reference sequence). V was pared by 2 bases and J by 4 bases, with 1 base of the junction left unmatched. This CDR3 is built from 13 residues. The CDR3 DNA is TGTGCCAGTAGTATACGACAGGGGTACGAGCAGTACTTC. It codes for CASSIRQGYEQYF.

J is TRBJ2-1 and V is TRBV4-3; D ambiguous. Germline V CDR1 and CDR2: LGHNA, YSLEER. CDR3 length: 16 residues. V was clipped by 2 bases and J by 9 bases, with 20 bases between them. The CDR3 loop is CASSQQPGHAMGEQFF. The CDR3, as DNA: TGCGCCAGCAGCCAACAACCAGGCCACGCCATGGGTGAGCAGTTCTTC.

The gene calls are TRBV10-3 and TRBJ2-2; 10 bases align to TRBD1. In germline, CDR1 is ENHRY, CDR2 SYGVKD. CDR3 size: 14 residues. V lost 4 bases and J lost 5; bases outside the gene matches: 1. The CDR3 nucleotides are TGTGCCATCAGTGGGACAGGGGGTACCGGGGAGCTGTTTTTT. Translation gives CAISGTGGTGELFF.

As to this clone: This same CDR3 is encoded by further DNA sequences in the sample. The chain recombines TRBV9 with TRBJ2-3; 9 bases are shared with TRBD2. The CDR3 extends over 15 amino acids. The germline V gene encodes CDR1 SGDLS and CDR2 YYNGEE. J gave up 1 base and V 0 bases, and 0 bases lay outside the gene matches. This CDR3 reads CASSVGLAGTDTQYF. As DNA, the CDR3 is TGTGCCAGCAGCGTAGGACTAGCGGGCACAGATACGCAGTATTTT.

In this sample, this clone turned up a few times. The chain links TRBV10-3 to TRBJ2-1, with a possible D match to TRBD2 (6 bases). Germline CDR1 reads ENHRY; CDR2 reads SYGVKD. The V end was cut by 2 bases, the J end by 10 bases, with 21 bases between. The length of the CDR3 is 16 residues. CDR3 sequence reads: CAISEPPGTRDLEQFF. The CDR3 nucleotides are TGTGCCATCAGTGAGCCGCCCGGGACTCGCGACTTGGAGCAGTTCTTC.

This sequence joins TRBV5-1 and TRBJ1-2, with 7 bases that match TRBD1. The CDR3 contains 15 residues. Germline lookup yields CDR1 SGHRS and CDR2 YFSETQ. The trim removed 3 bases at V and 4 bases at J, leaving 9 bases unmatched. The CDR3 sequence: CASSSTGDVSYGYTF. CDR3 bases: TGCGCCAGCAGCTCCACAGGGGACGTCTCCTATGGCTACACCTTC.

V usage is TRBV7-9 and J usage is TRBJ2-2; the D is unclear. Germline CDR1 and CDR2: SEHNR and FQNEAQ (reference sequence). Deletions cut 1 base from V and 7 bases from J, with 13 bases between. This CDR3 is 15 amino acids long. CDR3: CASSLGIGSGGELFF. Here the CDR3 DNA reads TGTGCCAGCAGCTTAGGAATCGGTTCGGGCGGGGAGCTGTTTTTT. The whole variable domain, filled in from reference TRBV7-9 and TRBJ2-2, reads DTGVSQNPRHKITKRGQNVTFRCDPISEHNRLYWYRQTLGQGPEFLTYFQNEAQLEKSRLLSDRFSAERPKGSFSTLEIQRTEQGDSAMYLCASSLGIGSGGELFFGEGSRLTVL.

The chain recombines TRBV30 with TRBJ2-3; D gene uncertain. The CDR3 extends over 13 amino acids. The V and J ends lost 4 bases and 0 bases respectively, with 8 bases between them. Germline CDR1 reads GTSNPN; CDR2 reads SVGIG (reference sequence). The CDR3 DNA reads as TGTGCCTGGACGAGGTCCAGCACAGATACGCAGTATTTT. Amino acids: CAWTRSSTDTQYF.

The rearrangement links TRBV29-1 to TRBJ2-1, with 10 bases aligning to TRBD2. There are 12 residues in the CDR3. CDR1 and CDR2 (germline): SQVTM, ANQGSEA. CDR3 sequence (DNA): TGCAGTTACGAGCGGGAGGGCAATGAGCAGTTCTTC. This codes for CSYEREGNEQFF.

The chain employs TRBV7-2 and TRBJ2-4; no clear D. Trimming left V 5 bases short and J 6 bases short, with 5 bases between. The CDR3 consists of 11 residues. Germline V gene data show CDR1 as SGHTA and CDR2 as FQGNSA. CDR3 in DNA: TGTGCCAGCAGCCCGGGAAACATTCAGTACTTC. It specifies CASSPGNIQYF.

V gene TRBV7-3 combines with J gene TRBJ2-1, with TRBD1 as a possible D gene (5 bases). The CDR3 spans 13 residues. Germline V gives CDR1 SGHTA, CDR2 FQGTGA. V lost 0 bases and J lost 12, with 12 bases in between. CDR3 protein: CASSLTPAGLQFF. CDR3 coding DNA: TGTGCCAGCAGCTTAACACCCGCAGGGTTGCAGTTCTTC.

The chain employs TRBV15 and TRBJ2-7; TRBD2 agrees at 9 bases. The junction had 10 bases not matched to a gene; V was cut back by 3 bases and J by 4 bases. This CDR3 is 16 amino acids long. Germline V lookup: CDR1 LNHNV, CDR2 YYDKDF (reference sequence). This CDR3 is CATSSDLAGVPYEQYF. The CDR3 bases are TGTGCCACCAGCAGTGACTTAGCGGGAGTGCCTTACGAGCAGTACTTC. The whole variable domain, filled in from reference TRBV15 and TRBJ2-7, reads DAMVIQNPRYQVTQFGKPVTLSCSQTLNHNVMYWYQQKSSQAPKLLFHYYDKDFNNEADTPDNFQSRRPNTSFCFLDIRSPGLGDTAMYLCATSSDLAGVPYEQYFGPGTRLTVT.

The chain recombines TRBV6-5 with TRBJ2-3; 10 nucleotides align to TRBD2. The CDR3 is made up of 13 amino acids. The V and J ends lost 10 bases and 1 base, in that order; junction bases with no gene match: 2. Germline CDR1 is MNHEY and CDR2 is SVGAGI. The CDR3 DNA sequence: TGTGCCACAGGACTAGCGGGCACAGATACGCAGTATTTT. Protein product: CATGLAGTDTQYF.

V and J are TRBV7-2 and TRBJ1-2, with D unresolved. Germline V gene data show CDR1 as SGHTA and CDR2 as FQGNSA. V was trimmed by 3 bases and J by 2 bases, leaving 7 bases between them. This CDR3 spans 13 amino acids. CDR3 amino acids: CASSFQRNYGYTF. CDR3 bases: TGTGCCAGCAGCTTTCAGCGGAACTATGGCTACACCTTC.

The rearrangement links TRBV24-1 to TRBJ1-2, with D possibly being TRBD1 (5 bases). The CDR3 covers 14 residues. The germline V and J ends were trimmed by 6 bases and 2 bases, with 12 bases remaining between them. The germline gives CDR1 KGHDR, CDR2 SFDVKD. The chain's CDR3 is CATSKTQGNYGYTF. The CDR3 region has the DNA TGTGCCACCAGTAAAACCCAGGGAAACTATGGCTACACCTTC.

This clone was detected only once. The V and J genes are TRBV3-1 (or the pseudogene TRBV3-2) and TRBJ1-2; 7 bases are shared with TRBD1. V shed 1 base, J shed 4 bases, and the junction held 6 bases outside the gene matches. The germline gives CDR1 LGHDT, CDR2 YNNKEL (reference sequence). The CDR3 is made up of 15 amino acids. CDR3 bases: TGTGCCAGCAGCCAAGGTACCGGGACAGCCTATGGCTACACCTTC. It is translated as CASSQGTGTAYGYTF.

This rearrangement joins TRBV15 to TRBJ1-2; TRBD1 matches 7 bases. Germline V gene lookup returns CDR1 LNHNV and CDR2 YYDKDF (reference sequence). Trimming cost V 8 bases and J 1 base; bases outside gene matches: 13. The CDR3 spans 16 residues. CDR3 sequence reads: CATRPSGTDFNYGYTF. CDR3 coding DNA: TGTGCCACCCGACCTTCCGGGACAGACTTTAACTATGGCTACACCTTC.

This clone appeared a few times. The CDR3 spells CASSVGLASYEQYF. In DNA form, the CDR3 reads TGTGCCAGCAGTGTGGGACTAGCGTCCTACGAGCAGTACTTC. The chain recombines TRBV2 with TRBJ2-7, with 10 bases that match TRBD2. J lost 1 base, V lost 4 bases, and 1 base had no gene match. Germline lookup yields CDR1 SNHLY and CDR2 FYNNEI. The CDR3 loop spans 14 amino acids. The full variable domain, its missing parts supplied by reference TRBV2 and TRBJ2-7, is EPEVTQTPSHQVTQMGQEVILRCVPISNHLYFYWYRQILGQKVEFLVSFYNNEISEKSEIFDDQFSVERPDGSNFTLKIRSTKLEDSAMYFCASSVGLASYEQYFGPGTRLTVT.

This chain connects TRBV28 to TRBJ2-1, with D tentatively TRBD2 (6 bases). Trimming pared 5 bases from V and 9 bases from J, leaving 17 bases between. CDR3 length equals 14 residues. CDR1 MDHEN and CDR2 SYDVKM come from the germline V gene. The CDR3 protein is CASSRTGTFGEQFF. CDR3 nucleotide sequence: TGTGCCAGCAGTCGTACTGGGACTTTTGGTGAGCAGTTCTTC.

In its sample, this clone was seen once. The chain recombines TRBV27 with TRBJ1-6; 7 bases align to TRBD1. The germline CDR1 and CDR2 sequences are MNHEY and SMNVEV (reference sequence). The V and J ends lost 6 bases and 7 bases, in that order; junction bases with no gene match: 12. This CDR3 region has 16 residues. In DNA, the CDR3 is TGTGCCAGCAGCCCTCACCCGGGACAGAAGAATTCACCCCTCCACTTT. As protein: CASSPHPGQKNSPLHF.

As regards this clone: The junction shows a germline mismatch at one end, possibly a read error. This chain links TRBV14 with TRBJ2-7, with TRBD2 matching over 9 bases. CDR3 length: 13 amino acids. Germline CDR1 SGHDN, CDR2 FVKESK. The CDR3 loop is CASSQDGSGGLDF. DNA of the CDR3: TGTGCCAGCAGCCAAGATGGGAGCGGGGGGCTCGACTTC. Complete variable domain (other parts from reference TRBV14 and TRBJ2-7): EAGVTQFPSHSVIEKGQTVTLRCDPISGHDNLYWYRRVMGKEIKFLLHFVKESKQDESGMPNNRFLAERTGGTYSTLKVQPAELEDSGVYFCASSQDGSGGLDFGPGTRLTVT.

The CDR3 DNA is TGTGCCAGCAGATTCGAGGGAGGGGGAAATCAGCCCCAGCATTTT. Amino acid sequence: CASRFEGGGNQPQHF. This rearrangement joins TRBV2 to TRBJ1-5; D may be TRBD1 (6 bases). CDR1 is SNHLY, CDR2 FYNNEI, per germline. The CDR3 covers 15 residues. With 6 bases removed from V and 4 bases from J, the gap between germline ends came to 16 bases.